This T cell receptor (beta chain) comes out of a study of shared clonotypes between healthy human individuals. Study-level results: Across subsets, estimated richness was generally greater for naive than for memory populations. Apart from blood, nothing was sampled; tissue repertoires likely differ. A handful of donors held about 5% of naive CD4 clonotypes in common.

Terminally differentiated effector memory CD45RA+ cells were excluded from the naive CD8 cells, which were CD45RO-negative and positively selected for CCR7. Replicate PCRs for sorted subsets used around 200 ng DNA; this equaled 33,000 or so T cell genomes. Profiling relied on immunoSEQ multiplex PCR, and the TCRdb table lists in-frame clones only, not all of them. Of millions of clones listed, less than 95% were seen once; the top ten hold around 1.1%. The V end lost 6 bases, the J end lost 3 bases, and 12 bases lay between the germline ends. The CDR3 consists of 13 residues. Germline lookup yields CDR1 MNHNS and CDR2 SASEGT. A note on this clone: Antigen: not known.

The sample comprised naive CD8+ T cells sorted from blood. This clonotype originated in a man aged 18 to 30 in good health. The chain combines TRBV6-1 with TRBJ2-7; no clear D. This CDR3 is CASRYGRNYEQYF. CDR3 nucleotide sequence: TGTGCCAGCAGATACGGACGGAACTACGAGCAGTACTTC.